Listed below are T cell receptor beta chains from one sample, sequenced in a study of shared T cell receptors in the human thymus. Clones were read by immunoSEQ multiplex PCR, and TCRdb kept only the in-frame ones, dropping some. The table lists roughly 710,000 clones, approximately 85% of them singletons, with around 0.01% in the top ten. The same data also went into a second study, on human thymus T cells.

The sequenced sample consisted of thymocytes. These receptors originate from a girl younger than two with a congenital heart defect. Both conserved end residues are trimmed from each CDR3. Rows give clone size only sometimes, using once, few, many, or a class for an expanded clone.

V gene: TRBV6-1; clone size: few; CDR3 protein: ASSPGQGNSPLH
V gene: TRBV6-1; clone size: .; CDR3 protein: ASSDRGMAGASYGYT
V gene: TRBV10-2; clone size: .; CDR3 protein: ASRRTGAGRNEKLF
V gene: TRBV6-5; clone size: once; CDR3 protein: ASSPGSLSGNTIY
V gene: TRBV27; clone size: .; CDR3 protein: ASRQTGNYGYT
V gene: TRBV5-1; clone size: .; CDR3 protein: ASSERDRDADGYT
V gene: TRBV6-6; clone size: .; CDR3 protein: ASSGPGTGRNEQY
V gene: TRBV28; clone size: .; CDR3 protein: ASSSPPPGLSSSYEQY
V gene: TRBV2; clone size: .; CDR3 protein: ASSVGTSGGVWF
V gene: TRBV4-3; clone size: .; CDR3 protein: ASSQEEETETQY
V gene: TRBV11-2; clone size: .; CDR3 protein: ASSSDVTVSGNTIY
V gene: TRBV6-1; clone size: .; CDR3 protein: ASKGGAMPDTQY
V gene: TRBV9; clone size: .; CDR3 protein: ASSVGNGSTEAF
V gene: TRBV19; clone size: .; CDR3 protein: ASSMRTDISNQPQH
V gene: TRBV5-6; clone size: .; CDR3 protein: ASSLEQGKAKNIQY
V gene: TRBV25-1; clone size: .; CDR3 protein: ASGVSMGGLQNEQF
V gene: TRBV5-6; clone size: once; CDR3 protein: ASSLVGTDTEAF
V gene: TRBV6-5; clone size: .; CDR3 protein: ASSYSIGRGYT
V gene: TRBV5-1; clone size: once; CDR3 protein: ASRLGRGPVTGELF
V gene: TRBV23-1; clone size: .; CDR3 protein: ASSQSRVYEQY
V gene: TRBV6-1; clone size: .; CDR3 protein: ASSEAPDSFYGYT
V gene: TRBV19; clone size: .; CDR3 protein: ASSRATGLGGYT
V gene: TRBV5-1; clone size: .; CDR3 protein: ASSGTSGGSGTDTQY
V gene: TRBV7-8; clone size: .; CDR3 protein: ASSPTGAGGPPDTQY
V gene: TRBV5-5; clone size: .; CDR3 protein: ASSLGDRAAESNQPQH
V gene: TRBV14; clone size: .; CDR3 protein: ASSQLPADTQY
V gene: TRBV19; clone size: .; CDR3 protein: ASSTRSWTGIYEQY
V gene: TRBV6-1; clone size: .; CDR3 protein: ASSEGPTEGQGRNTTNNEQF
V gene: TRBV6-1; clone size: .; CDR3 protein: ASSEILTALNSPLH